What follows are 23 T cell receptor beta chains derived from one specimen sequenced in a study. TCRdb itself ran the RT-PCR reads through MiXCR, one entry per CDR3 protein. Among about 700,000 distinct CDR3 sequences listed, 12% to 15% were seen once. Sequenced: memory CD4+ T cells from blood. These TCRs come from a female donor in good health, serving as a healthy control.

The V call is TRBV27, the J call TRBJ1-2; no clear D gene. The germline V and J ends were trimmed by 1 base and 4 bases, with 13 bases remaining between them. This CDR3 is built from 15 residues. CDR1 is MNHEY, CDR2 SMNVEV, per germline (reference sequence). In DNA form, the CDR3 reads TGTGCCAGCAGTTTATTGGGCAGTTCCACCTATGGCTACACCTTC. Translation gives CASSLLGSSTYGYTF.

Ten or more counts support this clonotype. This chain joins TRBV6-5 and TRBJ2-3; D perhaps matches TRBD2 (6 bases). V lost 9 bases, J lost 0 bases, and 13 bases lay in between. Germline V lookup: CDR1 MNHEY, CDR2 SVGAGI. The CDR3 contains 14 residues. CDR3 nucleotides: TGTGCCAGTCAGAAGCGGGTGAGCACAGATACGCAGTATTTT. Translated, it gives CASQKRVSTDTQYF.

The chain joins TRBV7-2 to TRBJ2-3; 8 bases map to TRBD1. The CDR3 covers 15 residues. Trimming took 7 bases from V and 2 from J; bases not matched to a gene: 8. Germline V CDR1 and CDR2: SGHTA, FQGNSA. CDR3: CASIDDRGATDTQYF. The CDR3 DNA follows: TGTGCCAGCATCGACGACAGGGGTGCCACAGATACGCAGTATTTT.

The rearrangement uses TRBV27 and TRBJ1-6; 8 bases map to TRBD1. Germline values: CDR1 MNHEY, CDR2 SMNVEV (reference sequence). The CDR3 has 19 amino acids. With V trimmed by 6 bases and J by 0 bases, 13 bases remained unmatched. CDR3 DNA sequence: TGTGCCAGCAGCCGTCACCGACAGGGGTCGAGCTCCTATAATTCACCCCTCCACTTT. Its protein product is CASSRHRQGSSSYNSPLHF.

This clonotype has just a few counts. CDR3: CSASLTRFLYNEQFF. The DNA for the CDR3 is TGCAGTGCTAGCCTGACTAGATTTCTTTACAATGAGCAGTTCTTC. The chain combines TRBV20-1 with TRBJ2-1; possibly TRBD2 for D (6 bases). The CDR3 sequence is 15 residues long. Germline V CDR1 and CDR2: DFQATT, SNEGSKA (reference sequence). Trimming took off 3 bases at V and 4 bases at J, with 16 bases between the two ends.

In this sample, this clonotype turned up a few times. This rearrangement joins TRBV15 to TRBJ1-5; D perhaps matches TRBD1 (6 bases). The CDR3 covers 14 residues. Looked up from germline, CDR1 is LNHNV and CDR2 is YYDKDF (reference sequence). Trimming left V 4 bases short and J 3 bases short, with 10 bases between. CDR3 in amino acids: CATSTGGNNQPQHF. The CDR3 DNA reads TGTGCCACCAGCACGGGGGGCAACAATCAGCCCCAGCATTTT.

The V call is TRBV5-1, the J call TRBJ2-2; D is unresolved. Deletions cut 1 base from V and 3 bases from J, with 7 bases between. This CDR3 is built from 14 residues. Germline V gene sequence: CDR1 SGHRS, CDR2 YFSETQ. The CDR3 spells CASSLTRDTGELFF. The CDR3 DNA follows: TGCGCCAGCAGCTTGACAAGGGACACCGGGGAGCTGTTTTTT. Complete variable domain (other parts from reference TRBV5-1 and TRBJ2-2): KAGVTQTPRYLIKTRGQQVTLSCSPISGHRSVSWYQQTPGQGLQFLFEYFSETQRNKGNFPGRFSGRQFSNSRSEMNVSTLELGDSALYLCASSLTRDTGELFFGEGSRLTVL.

The gene calls are TRBV12-3 or TRBV12-4 and TRBJ1-1, with no clear D. V was pared by 2 bases and J by 8 bases, with 21 bases between. The CDR3 is 16 residues long. The CDR3 DNA sequence: TGTGCCAGCAGTTTAACTGGTCGGGCCACTCGCGCGGAAGCTTTCTTT. It translates to CASSLTGRATRAEAFF.

This clonotype was detected a few times. This chain uses TRBV20-1 with TRBJ2-3; D may be TRBD2 (6 bases). Germline lookup yields CDR1 DFQATT and CDR2 SNEGSKA (reference sequence). The V end lost 1 base, the J end lost 7 bases, and 15 bases lay between the germline ends. The CDR3 spans 14 residues. The DNA of the CDR3 is TGCAGTGCTAGAGTCACGCGGGAAGGGAATACGCAGTATTTT. This sequence encodes CSARVTREGNTQYF.

The chain has TRBV7-9 and TRBJ1-6; D gene uncertain. This CDR3 contains 15 residues. Germline CDR1 is SEHNR and CDR2 is FQNEAQ (reference sequence). V was clipped by 5 bases and J by 9 bases, with 17 bases between them. CDR3 protein: CASSPVPLRGSPLHF. The CDR3 DNA is TGTGCCAGCAGCCCAGTCCCGCTACGGGGTTCACCCCTCCACTTT.

This clonotype was seen ten or more times. The genes are TRBV7-2 and TRBJ2-7; 9 nucleotides line up with TRBD1. CDR3 length: 17 amino acids. In germline, CDR1 is SGHTA, CDR2 FQGNSA. Trimming cost V 5 bases and J 2 bases; bases outside gene matches: 13. This CDR3 reads CASSLKSGTGFPYEQYF. CDR3 DNA sequence: TGTGCCAGCAGCCTCAAATCCGGGACAGGGTTCCCCTACGAGCAGTACTTC.

The chain couples TRBV4-2 to TRBJ2-4; either TRBD1 or TRBD2 may supply D (5 bases each). V was cut by 4 bases and J by 3 bases, with 13 bases left in between. From germline, CDR1 is LGHNA and CDR2 YNFKEQ. CDR3 length: 15 amino acids. This chain's CDR3 is CASSPAIGGKNIQYF. CDR3 sequence (DNA): TGTGCCAGCAGCCCAGCCATTGGGGGCAAAAACATTCAGTACTTC.

The chain is built from TRBV28 and TRBJ2-2, with 9 bases lining up with TRBD2. The CDR3 spans 14 residues. V lost 8 bases and J lost 6; bases outside the gene matches: 7. Per the germline V gene, CDR1 is MDHEN and CDR2 is SYDVKM. In DNA form, the CDR3 reads TGTGCCAGCGGGTTAGCGGGAGTAGCCGGGGAGCTGTTTTTT. It encodes CASGLAGVAGELFF.

This clonotype was detected many times. The chain links TRBV5-1 to TRBJ2-2, with D perhaps matching TRBD1 (5 bases). The CDR3 sequence is 14 residues long. Germline lookup yields CDR1 SGHRS and CDR2 YFSETQ. Deletions cut 4 bases from V and 4 bases from J, with 11 bases between. CDR3 region: CASSRGVGTGELFF. In DNA, the CDR3 is TGCGCCAGCAGCAGGGGCGTGGGCACCGGGGAGCTGTTTTTT. Combining the CDR3 with reference TRBV5-1 and TRBJ2-2 gives the whole variable domain KAGVTQTPRYLIKTRGQQVTLSCSPISGHRSVSWYQQTPGQGLQFLFEYFSETQRNKGNFPGRFSGRQFSNSRSEMNVSTLELGDSALYLCASSRGVGTGELFFGEGSRLTVL.

This clonotype has a handful of counts. The V gene is TRBV12-3 or TRBV12-4, the J gene TRBJ2-2; 7 bases are a match to TRBD2. The CDR3 loop spans 12 amino acids. The ends lost 6 bases at V and 12 bases at J; junction bases unmatched: 7. The CDR3 spells CASRPRGGQLFF. CDR3 DNA sequence: TGTGCCAGCAGGCCAAGGGGAGGGCAGCTGTTTTTT.

This clonotype has just a few counts. The chain links TRBV12-3 or TRBV12-4 to TRBJ1-2; tentatively, D is TRBD1 (6 bases). This CDR3 has 15 amino acids. Trimming cost V 2 bases and J 6 bases, with 16 bases left between them. CDR3 region: CASSLIGQRSNGYTF. Written as DNA, the CDR3 is TGTGCCAGCAGTTTAATAGGACAGAGGTCCAATGGCTACACCTTC.

The chain combines TRBV5-5 with TRBJ1-2, with D possibly matching TRBD1 (5 bases). This CDR3 comprises 14 residues. Germline values: CDR1 SGHKS, CDR2 YYEKEE (reference sequence). V dropped 3 bases and J dropped 4 bases, with 13 bases sitting between them. The CDR3: CASSYDRILYGYTF. DNA for the CDR3: TGTGCCAGCAGCTACGACAGAATTCTCTATGGCTACACCTTC.

With respect to this clonotype: Mismatch with germline at one junction end may stem from a read error. The gene calls are TRBV6-1 and TRBJ1-2, with a tentative D call TRBD1 (5 bases). Germline loops: CDR1 MNHNS, CDR2 SASEGT. This CDR3 is 15 amino acids long. CDR3 in amino acids: CANSELAWGTYGYTF. DNA for the CDR3: TGTGCCAACAGTGAACTGGCCTGGGGCACCTATGGCTACACCTTC.

The chain links TRBV20-1 to TRBJ1-2; D not resolved. V was cut by 6 bases and J by 1 base, with 12 bases left in between. Germline V gives CDR1 DFQATT, CDR2 SNEGSKA (reference sequence). CDR3 length: 13 residues. Written as DNA, the CDR3 is TGCAGTGCCCCGGACGGTAGTAACTATGGCTACACCTTC. It translates to CSAPDGSNYGYTF.

The sample holds a few counts of this clonotype. The V and J genes are TRBV10-2 and TRBJ1-3; D gene ambiguous. Germline loops: CDR1 WSHSY, CDR2 SAAADI. Deletions cut 7 bases from V and 2 bases from J, with 12 bases between. The CDR3 runs to 14 residues. CDR3 nucleotides: TGCGCCAGCAAAATACACGGGACTGGAAACACCATATATTTT. Amino acids: CASKIHGTGNTIYF.

This clonotype has a count of ten or more. The genes are TRBV5-6 and TRBJ2-1; 8 nucleotides align to TRBD2. CDR3 length: 15 residues. Germline V gene sequence: CDR1 SGHDT, CDR2 YYEEEE. Germline trimming cut 3 bases from V and 4 bases from J; bases unmatched to any gene: 6. The chain's CDR3 is CASSSGLADYNEQFF. CDR3 sequence (DNA): TGTGCCAGCAGCTCTGGACTAGCAGATTACAATGAGCAGTTCTTC.

This clonotype was counted many times. The chain is built from TRBV11-1 and TRBJ2-1; 11 positions match TRBD1. CDR3 length: 16 residues. The V segment lost 7 bases and the J segment 8 bases; nucleotides outside the gene matches: 13. The germline gives CDR1 SGHAT, CDR2 FQDESV (reference sequence). The CDR3 spells CASNKDRGLSVDEQFF. The CDR3 nucleotides are TGTGCCAGCAACAAGGACAGGGGGCTATCAGTCGATGAGCAGTTCTTC.

This clonotype was detected only a few times. The chain recombines TRBV4-2 with TRBJ2-7; 11 bases map to TRBD1. The CDR3 length is 17 residues. J gave up 1 base and V 5 bases, and 10 bases lay outside the gene matches. The germline V gene has CDR1 LGHNA and CDR2 YNFKEQ. In DNA, the CDR3 is TGTGCCAGCAGCAATATAGCCGGACAGGGGGCATCCTACGAGCAGTACTTC. It yields the protein CASSNIAGQGASYEQYF.